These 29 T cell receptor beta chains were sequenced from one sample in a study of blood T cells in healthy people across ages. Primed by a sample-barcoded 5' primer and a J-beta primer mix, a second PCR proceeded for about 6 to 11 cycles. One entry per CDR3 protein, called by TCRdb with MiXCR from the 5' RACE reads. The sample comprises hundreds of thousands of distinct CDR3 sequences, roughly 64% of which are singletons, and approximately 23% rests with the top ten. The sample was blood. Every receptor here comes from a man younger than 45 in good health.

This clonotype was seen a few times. CDR3 nucleotides: TGTGCCAGCAGTTACGGGGCGACGGCTGGGGAGACCCAGTACTTC. Protein sequence: CASSYGATAGETQYF. This chain uses TRBV6-6 with TRBJ2-5; possibly TRBD1 for D (5 bases). Per germline, CDR1 MNHNY and CDR2 SVGAGI (reference sequence). V dropped 2 bases and J dropped 5 bases, with 15 bases sitting between them. The CDR3 covers 15 residues.

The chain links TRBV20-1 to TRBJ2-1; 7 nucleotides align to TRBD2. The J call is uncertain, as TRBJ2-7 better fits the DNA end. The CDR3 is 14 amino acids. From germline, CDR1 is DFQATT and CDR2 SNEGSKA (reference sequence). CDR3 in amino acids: CSAPTSVSYNEQYF. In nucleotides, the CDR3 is TGCAGTGCCCCTACTAGCGTCTCCTACAATGAGCAGTACTTC.

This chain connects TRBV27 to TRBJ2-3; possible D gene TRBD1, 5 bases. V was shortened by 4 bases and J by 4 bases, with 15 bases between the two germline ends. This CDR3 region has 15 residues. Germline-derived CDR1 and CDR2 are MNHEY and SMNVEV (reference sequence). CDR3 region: CASSYQGILSDTQYF. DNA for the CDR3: TGTGCCAGCAGTTATCAGGGTATTCTTTCAGATACGCAGTATTTT.

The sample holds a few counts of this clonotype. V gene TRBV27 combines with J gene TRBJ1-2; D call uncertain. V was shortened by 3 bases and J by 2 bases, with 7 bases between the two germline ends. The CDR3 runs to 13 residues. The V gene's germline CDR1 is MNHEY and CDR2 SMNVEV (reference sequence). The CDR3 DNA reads TGTGCCAGCAGTTTCCACAACAACTATGGCTACACCTTC. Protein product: CASSFHNNYGYTF.

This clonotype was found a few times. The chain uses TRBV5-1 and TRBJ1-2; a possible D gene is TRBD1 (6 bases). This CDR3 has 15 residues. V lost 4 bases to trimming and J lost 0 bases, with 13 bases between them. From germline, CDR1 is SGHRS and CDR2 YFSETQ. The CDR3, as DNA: TGCGCCAGCAGCGTACAGGGAGGCCCTAACTATGGCTACACCTTC. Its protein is CASSVQGGPNYGYTF.

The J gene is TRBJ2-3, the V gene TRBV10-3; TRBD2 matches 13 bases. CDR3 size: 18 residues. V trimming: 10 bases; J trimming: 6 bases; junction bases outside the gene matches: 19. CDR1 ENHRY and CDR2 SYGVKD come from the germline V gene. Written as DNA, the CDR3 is TGTGCCACCGAGGTGGGGACTAGCGGGAATCTGATCGTCGATACGCAGTATTTT. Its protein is CATEVGTSGNLIVDTQYF.

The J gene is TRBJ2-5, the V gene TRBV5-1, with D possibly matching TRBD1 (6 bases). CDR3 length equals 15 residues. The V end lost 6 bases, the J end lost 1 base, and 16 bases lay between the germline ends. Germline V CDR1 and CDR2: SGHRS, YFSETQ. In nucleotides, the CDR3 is TGCGCCAGCATGGAGGTTGTGACAGGCCAAGAGACCCAGTACTTC. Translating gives CASMEVVTGQETQYF.

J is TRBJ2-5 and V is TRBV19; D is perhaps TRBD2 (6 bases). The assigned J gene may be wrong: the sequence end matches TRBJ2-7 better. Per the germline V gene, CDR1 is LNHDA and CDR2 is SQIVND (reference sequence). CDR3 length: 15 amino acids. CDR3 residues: CASSPDRDWTYEQYF. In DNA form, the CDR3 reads TGTGCCAGTAGCCCTGACCGGGACTGGACCTACGAGCAGTACTTC.

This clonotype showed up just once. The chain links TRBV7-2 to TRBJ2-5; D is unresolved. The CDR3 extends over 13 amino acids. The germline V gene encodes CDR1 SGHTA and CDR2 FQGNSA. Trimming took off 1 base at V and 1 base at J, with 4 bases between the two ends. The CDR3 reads CASSLVIQETQYF. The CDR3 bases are TGTGCCAGCAGCTTAGTGATCCAAGAGACCCAGTACTTC.

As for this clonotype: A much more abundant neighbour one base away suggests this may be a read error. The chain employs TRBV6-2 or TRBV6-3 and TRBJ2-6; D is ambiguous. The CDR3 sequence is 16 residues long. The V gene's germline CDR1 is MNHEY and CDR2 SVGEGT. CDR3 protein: CASRYSWHSGANVLTF. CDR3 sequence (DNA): TGTGCCAGCAGGTACTCGTGGCACTCTGGGGCCAACGTCCTGACTTTC.

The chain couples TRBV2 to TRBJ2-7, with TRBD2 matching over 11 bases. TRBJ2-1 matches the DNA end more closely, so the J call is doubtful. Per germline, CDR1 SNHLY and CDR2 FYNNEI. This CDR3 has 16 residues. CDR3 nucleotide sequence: TGTGCCAGCAGTGAGTTAGCGGGAGGGCCGTATAATGAGCAGTTCTTC. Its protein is CASSELAGGPYNEQFF.

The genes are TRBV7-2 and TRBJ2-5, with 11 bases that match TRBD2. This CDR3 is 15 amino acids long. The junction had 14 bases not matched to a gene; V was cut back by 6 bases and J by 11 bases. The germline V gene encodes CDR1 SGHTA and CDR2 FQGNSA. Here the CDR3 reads CASRPLAGAGNEQYF. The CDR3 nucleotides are TGTGCCAGCAGACCACTAGCGGGGGCTGGGAATGAGCAGTACTTC.

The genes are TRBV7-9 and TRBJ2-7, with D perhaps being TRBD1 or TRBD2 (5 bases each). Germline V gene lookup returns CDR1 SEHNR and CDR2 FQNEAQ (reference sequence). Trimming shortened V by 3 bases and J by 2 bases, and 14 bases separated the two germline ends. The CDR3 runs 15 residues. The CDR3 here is CASSFEGSGTYEQYF. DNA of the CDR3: TGTGCCAGCAGCTTCGAGGGGTCGGGAACCTACGAGCAGTACTTC.

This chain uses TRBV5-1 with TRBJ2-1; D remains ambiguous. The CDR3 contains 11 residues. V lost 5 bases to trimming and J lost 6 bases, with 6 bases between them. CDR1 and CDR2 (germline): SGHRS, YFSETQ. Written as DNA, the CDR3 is TGCGCCAGCAGTACGGCCAATGAGCAGTTCTTC. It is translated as CASSTANEQFF.

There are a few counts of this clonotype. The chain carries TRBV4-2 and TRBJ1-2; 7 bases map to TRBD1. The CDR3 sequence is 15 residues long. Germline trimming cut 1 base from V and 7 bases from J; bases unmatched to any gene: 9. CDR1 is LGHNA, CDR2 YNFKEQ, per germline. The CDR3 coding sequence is TGTGCCAGCAGCCAAGGAAGAGACAGGGTGGCTGGCTACACCTTC. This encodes CASSQGRDRVAGYTF.

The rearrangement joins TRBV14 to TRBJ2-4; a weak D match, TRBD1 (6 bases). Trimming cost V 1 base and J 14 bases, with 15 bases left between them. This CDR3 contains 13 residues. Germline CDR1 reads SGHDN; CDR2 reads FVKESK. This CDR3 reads CASSQGQVTREYF. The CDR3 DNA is TGTGCCAGCAGCCAAGGACAGGTTACGAGGGAGTACTTC.

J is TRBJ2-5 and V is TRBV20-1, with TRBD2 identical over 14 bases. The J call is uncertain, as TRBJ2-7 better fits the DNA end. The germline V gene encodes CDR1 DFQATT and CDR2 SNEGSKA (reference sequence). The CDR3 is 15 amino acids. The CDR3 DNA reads TGCAGTGCTAGAGATGGGACTAGCGGGAGAACCGAGCAGTACTTC. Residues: CSARDGTSGRTEQYF.

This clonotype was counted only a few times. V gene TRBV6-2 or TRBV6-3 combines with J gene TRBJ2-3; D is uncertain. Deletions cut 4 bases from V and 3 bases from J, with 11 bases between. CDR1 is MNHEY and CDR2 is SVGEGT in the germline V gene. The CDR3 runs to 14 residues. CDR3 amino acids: CASSWVRVTDTQYF. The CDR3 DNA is TGTGCCAGCAGTTGGGTCCGAGTGACAGATACGCAGTATTTT.

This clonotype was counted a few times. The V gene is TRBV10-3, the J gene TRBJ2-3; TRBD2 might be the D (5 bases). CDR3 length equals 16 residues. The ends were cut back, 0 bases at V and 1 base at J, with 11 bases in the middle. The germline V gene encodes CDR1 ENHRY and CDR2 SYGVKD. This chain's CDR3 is CAISESFLRGTDTQYF. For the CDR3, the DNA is TGTGCCATCAGTGAGTCCTTCTTGCGGGGCACAGATACGCAGTATTTT.

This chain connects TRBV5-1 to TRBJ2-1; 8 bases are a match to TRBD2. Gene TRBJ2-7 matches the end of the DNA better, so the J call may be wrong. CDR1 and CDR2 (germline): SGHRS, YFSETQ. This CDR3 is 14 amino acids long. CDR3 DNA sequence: TGCGCAACCCAACCCGGGACTAGGGACAATGAGCAGTACTTC. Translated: CATQPGTRDNEQYF.

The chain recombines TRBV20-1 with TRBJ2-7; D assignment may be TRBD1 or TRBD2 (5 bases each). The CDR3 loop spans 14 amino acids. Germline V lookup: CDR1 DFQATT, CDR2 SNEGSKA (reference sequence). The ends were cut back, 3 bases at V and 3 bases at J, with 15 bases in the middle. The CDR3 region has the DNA TGCAGTGCTAGTTCACGGGGCTTAGGCTACGAGCAGTACTTC. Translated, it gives CSASSRGLGYEQYF.

The CDR3 DNA follows: TGTGCCTCACGCAGAGGGAGGTCCTACAATGAGCAGTTCTTC. It translates to CASRRGRSYNEQFF. V is TRBV5-6 and J is TRBJ2-1; D may be TRBD2 (6 bases). The CDR3 covers 14 residues. V lost 10 bases and J lost 1, with 15 bases in between. Germline V gene data show CDR1 as SGHDT and CDR2 as YYEEEE.

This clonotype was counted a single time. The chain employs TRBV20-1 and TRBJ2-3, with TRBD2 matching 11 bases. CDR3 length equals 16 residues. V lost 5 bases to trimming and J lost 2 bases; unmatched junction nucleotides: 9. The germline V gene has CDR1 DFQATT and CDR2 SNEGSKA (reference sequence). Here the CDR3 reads CSADSGGAFYTDTQYF. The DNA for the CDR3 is TGCAGTGCTGATAGCGGGGGGGCTTTTTACACAGATACGCAGTATTTT.

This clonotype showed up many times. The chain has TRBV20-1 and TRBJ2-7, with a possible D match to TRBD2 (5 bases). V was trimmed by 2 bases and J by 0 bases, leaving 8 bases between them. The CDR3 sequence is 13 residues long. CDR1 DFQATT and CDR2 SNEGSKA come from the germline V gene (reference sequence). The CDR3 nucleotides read TGCAGTGCTAGACCGGGAACCTCCTACGAGCAGTACTTC. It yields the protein CSARPGTSYEQYF.

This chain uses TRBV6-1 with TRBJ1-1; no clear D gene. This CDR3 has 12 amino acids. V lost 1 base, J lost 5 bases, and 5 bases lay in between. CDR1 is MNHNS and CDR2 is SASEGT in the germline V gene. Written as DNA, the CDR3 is TGTGCCAGCAGTGAAGAGGAAACTGAAGCTTTCTTT. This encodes CASSEEETEAFF.

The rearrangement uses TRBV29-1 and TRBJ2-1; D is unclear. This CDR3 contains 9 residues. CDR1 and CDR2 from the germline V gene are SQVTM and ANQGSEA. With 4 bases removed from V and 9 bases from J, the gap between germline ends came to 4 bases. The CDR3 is CSVAGEQFF. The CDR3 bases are TGCAGCGTTGCTGGTGAGCAGTTCTTC.

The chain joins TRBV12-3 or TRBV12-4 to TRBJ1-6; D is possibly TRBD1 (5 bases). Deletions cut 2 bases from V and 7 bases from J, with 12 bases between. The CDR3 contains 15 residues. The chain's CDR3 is CASSLSLRGNSPLHF. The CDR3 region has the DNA TGTGCCAGCAGTTTAAGCCTGCGGGGGAATTCACCCCTCCACTTT.

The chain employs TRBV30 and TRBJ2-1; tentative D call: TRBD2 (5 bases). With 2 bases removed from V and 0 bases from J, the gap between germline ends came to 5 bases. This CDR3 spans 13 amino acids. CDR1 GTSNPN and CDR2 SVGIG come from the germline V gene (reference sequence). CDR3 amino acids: CAWSTSSYNEQFF. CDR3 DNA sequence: TGTGCCTGGAGTACTAGCTCCTACAATGAGCAGTTCTTC.

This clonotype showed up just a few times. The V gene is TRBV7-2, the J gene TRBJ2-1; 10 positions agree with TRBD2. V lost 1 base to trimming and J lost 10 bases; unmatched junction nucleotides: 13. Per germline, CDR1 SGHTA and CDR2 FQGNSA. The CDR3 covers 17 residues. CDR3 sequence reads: CASSLVVASGSGSEQFF. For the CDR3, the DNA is TGTGCCAGCAGCTTAGTAGTTGCTAGCGGGAGTGGTAGCGAGCAGTTCTTC.